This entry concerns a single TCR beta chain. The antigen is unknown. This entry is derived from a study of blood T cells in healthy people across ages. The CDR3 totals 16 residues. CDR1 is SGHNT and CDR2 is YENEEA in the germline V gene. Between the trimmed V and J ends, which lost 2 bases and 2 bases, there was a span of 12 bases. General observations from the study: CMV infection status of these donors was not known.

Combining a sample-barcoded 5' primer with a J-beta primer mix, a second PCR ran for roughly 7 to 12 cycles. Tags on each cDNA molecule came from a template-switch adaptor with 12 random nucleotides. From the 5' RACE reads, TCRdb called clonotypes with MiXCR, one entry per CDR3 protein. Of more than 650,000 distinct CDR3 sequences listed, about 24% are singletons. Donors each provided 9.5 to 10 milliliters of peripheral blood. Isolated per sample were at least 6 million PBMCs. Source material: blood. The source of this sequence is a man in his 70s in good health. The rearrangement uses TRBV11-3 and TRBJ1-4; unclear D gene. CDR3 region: CASSLNPLGTNEKLFF. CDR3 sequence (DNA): TGTGCCAGCAGCTTAAACCCATTGGGGACTAATGAAAAACTGTTTTTT.